Shown below are 32 T cell receptor beta chains from a single sample sequenced in a study of CD8 T cells in Susac syndrome. Reverse transcription of about 0.5 to 1 ug RNA was carried out with random hexamers. MiXCR was run by TCRdb on the immunoSEQ multiplex PCR reads, yielding one entry per CDR3 protein. The table includes about 120,000 distinct CDR3 sequences, approximately 93% detected once. Source material: CD4+ T cells from PBMCs. These receptors were obtained from a human donor with multiple sclerosis.

The chain has TRBV7-2 and TRBJ2-7; D may be TRBD1 (6 bases). The length of the CDR3 is 16 residues. Germline CDR1 and CDR2: SGHTA and FQGNSA. Trimming took 1 base from V and 3 from J, leaving 16 bases between them. CDR3 in DNA: TGTGCCAGCAGCTTAGGTCCGGCAGGGGCGAACTACGAGCAGTACTTC. Its protein is CASSLGPAGANYEQYF. The whole variable domain, remainder taken from reference TRBV7-2 and TRBJ2-7, is GAGVSQSPSNKVTEKGKDVELRCDPISGHTALYWYRQSLGQGLEFLIYFQGNSAPDKSGLPSDRFSAERTGGSVSTLTIQRTQQEDSAVYLCASSLGPAGANYEQYFGPGTRLTVT.

The chain uses TRBV5-6 and TRBJ2-7; a weak D match, TRBD2 (5 bases). Trimming left V 2 bases short and J 2 bases short, with 14 bases between. This CDR3 is built from 15 residues. Germline V gene sequence: CDR1 SGHDT, CDR2 YYEEEE. The CDR3 region is CASSFIGVGTYEQYF. The DNA for the CDR3 is TGTGCCAGCAGCTTTATTGGGGTCGGGACCTACGAGCAGTACTTC. Filled out from reference TRBV5-6 and TRBJ2-7, the complete variable domain reads DAGVTQSPTHLIKTRGQQVTLRCSPKSGHDTVSWYQQALGQGPQFIFQYYEEEERQRGNFPDRFSGHQFPNYSSELNVNALLLGDSALYLCASSFIGVGTYEQYFGPGTRLTVT.

V gene TRBV24-1 combines with J gene TRBJ2-2; the D gene could be TRBD1 or TRBD2 (5 bases each). The CDR3 sequence is 15 residues long. V shed 4 bases and J shed 4 bases, with 12 bases lying between them. Germline V gene lookup returns CDR1 KGHDR and CDR2 SFDVKD. CDR3: CATSDEGPSTGELFF. CDR3 in DNA: TGTGCCACCAGTGACGAGGGACCGAGCACCGGGGAGCTGTTTTTT.

This chain connects TRBV7-9 to TRBJ2-7, with 10 bases aligning to TRBD2. V gave up 1 base and J gave up 4 bases; unmatched junction bases: 4. This CDR3 comprises 15 residues. The V gene's germline CDR1 is SEHNR and CDR2 FQNEAQ (reference sequence). The CDR3 sequence is CASSLEAGGAYEQYF. The DNA of the CDR3 is TGTGCCAGCAGCTTAGAAGCGGGGGGGGCTTACGAGCAGTACTTC.

The CDR3, as DNA: TGTGCCAGCAGCTTACCGGGAGTCAATGAGCAGTTCTTC. Translation gives CASSLPGVNEQFF. The chain recombines TRBV7-9 with TRBJ2-1, with D possibly matching TRBD2 (6 bases). The CDR3 has 13 amino acids. The germline gives CDR1 SEHNR, CDR2 FQNEAQ (reference sequence). The V and J ends lost 2 bases and 6 bases respectively, with 8 bases between them.

The CDR3 sequence: CASTRVSGANVLTF. The CDR3 bases are TGTGCCAGTACTCGAGTCTCTGGGGCCAACGTCCTGACTTTC. V and J are TRBV19 and TRBJ2-6; unclear D gene. There are 14 residues in the CDR3. Germline-derived CDR1 and CDR2 are LNHDA and SQIVND (reference sequence). V was cut by 7 bases and J by 0 bases, with 7 bases left in between. Based on the CDR3 plus reference TRBV19 and TRBJ2-6, the full variable domain is DGGITQSPKYLFRKEGQNVTLSCEQNLNHDAMYWYRQDPGQGLRLIYYSQIVNDFQKGDIAEGYSVSREKKESFPLTVTSAQKNPTAFYLCASTRVSGANVLTFGAGSRLTVL.

The chain recombines TRBV19 with TRBJ2-1; TRBD2 agrees at 8 bases. V lost 5 bases, J lost 7 bases, and 10 bases stayed unmatched. The germline CDR1 and CDR2 sequences are LNHDA and SQIVND (reference sequence). The CDR3 extends over 15 amino acids. The CDR3 bases are TGTGCCAGTAGTGATTTCGGGACTAGGGGAAATGAGCAGTTCTTC. Translating gives CASSDFGTRGNEQFF.

The table lists this clonotype with a count of one. The J gene is TRBJ2-7, the V gene TRBV19; possible D gene TRBD1, 5 bases. V was clipped by 6 bases and J by 0 bases, with 15 bases between them. The CDR3 has 15 residues. Germline CDR1 reads LNHDA; CDR2 reads SQIVND (reference sequence). CDR3 in DNA: TGTGCCAGTAGCCAATGGACACCACACTCCTACGAGCAGTACTTC. This encodes CASSQWTPHSYEQYF.

The chain uses TRBV7-3 and TRBJ2-2; D is perhaps TRBD2 (5 bases). Germline lookup yields CDR1 SGHTA and CDR2 FQGTGA. The V and J ends lost 5 bases and 2 bases respectively, with 15 bases between them. This CDR3 is built from 16 residues. CDR3: CASSPRRARNTGELFF. The CDR3, as DNA: TGTGCCAGCAGCCCAAGGCGGGCGCGAAACACCGGGGAGCTGTTTTTT.

This clonotype has only a few counts. V is TRBV11-2 and J is TRBJ1-3; D gene uncertain. Deletions cut 4 bases from V and 3 bases from J, with 7 bases between. This CDR3 is 13 amino acids long. CDR1 is SGHAT, CDR2 FQNNGV, per germline. CDR3 sequence reads: CASSSNHGNTIYF. In DNA, the CDR3 is TGTGCCAGCAGCTCCAATCATGGAAACACCATATATTTT.

The genes are TRBV5-1 and TRBJ2-7; no clear D gene. The CDR3 is 14 residues long. V lost 0 bases, J lost 2 bases, and 9 bases lay in between. Germline V lookup: CDR1 SGHRS, CDR2 YFSETQ. CDR3 sequence reads: CASSLEAIAYEQYF. CDR3 sequence (DNA): TGCGCCAGCAGCTTGGAGGCCATCGCCTACGAGCAGTACTTC.

The chain employs TRBV5-1 and TRBJ1-4; D remains ambiguous. The CDR3 is 14 residues long. Germline V CDR1 and CDR2: SGHRS, YFSETQ. V dropped 2 bases and J dropped 8 bases, with 13 bases sitting between them. Here the CDR3 DNA reads TGCGCCAGCAGCTTAAGTGGCTTTTCGGAAAAACTGTTTTTT. This gives the protein CASSLSGFSEKLFF.

V and J are TRBV5-1 and TRBJ1-2; D gene ambiguous. V lost 0 bases to trimming and J lost 0 bases, with 9 bases between them. The V gene's germline CDR1 is SGHRS and CDR2 YFSETQ. There are 15 residues in the CDR3. DNA of the CDR3: TGCGCCAGCAGCTTGGAGCCGGCTACTAACTATGGCTACACCTTC. Amino acids: CASSLEPATNYGYTF.

The genes are TRBV5-6 and TRBJ1-6, with D perhaps TRBD1 (5 bases). CDR1 is SGHDT and CDR2 is YYEEEE in the germline V gene. The CDR3 consists of 13 residues. Trimming shortened V by 0 bases and J by 10 bases, and 8 bases separated the two germline ends. The CDR3 here is CASSLEQESPLHF. CDR3 DNA sequence: TGTGCCAGCAGCTTGGAACAGGAGTCACCCCTCCACTTT.

The V call is TRBV13, the J call TRBJ1-1; 9 bases map to TRBD1. With 7 bases clipped from V and 10 bases from J, the junction kept 13 bases outside the gene matches. Per germline, CDR1 PRHDT and CDR2 FYEKMQ (reference sequence). This CDR3 has 14 residues. The CDR3 sequence is CASNPHRGLGIAFF. CDR3 nucleotides: TGTGCCAGCAACCCCCACAGGGGGCTGGGAATAGCTTTCTTT.

This chain connects TRBV18 to TRBJ2-7; the match to TRBD1 covers 7 bases. Trimming at V came to 5 bases and at J to 7 bases, leaving 8 bases not matched to a gene. The CDR3 sequence is 13 residues long. Germline CDR1 KGHSH, CDR2 LQKENI. The CDR3 is CASSLTGSGEQYF. CDR3 coding DNA: TGTGCCAGCTCATTGACAGGGTCGGGGGAGCAGTACTTC.

This chain joins TRBV5-1 and TRBJ2-2; D gene unclear. The CDR3 is 14 amino acids. V shed 0 bases and J shed 4 bases, with 7 bases lying between them. Germline V gene data show CDR1 as SGHRS and CDR2 as YFSETQ. Here the CDR3 reads CASSLAVSTGELFF. The DNA for the CDR3 is TGCGCCAGCAGCTTGGCCGTTAGCACCGGGGAGCTGTTTTTT.

CDR3 residues: CASSQTGGTTGELFF. The CDR3 DNA reads TGTGCCAGCAGTCAGACAGGGGGTACCACCGGGGAGCTGTTTTTT. This chain joins TRBV14 and TRBJ2-2; 9 nucleotides match TRBD1. The V segment lost 6 bases and the J segment 4 bases; nucleotides outside the gene matches: 6. The CDR3 has 15 residues. Germline-derived CDR1 and CDR2 are SGHDN and FVKESK.

The chain carries TRBV3-1 and TRBJ1-2; possibly TRBD1 for D (6 bases). Looked up from germline, CDR1 is LGHDT and CDR2 is YNNKEL (reference sequence). The CDR3 extends over 14 amino acids. V lost 3 bases and J lost 4, with 12 bases in between. CDR3 sequence reads: CASSHYRVSYGYTF. In DNA, the CDR3 is TGTGCCAGCAGCCACTACAGGGTCTCCTATGGCTACACCTTC.

The rearrangement uses TRBV12-3 or TRBV12-4 and TRBJ2-7; D gene unclear. This CDR3 is 12 amino acids long. The V end lost 6 bases, the J end lost 5 bases, and 11 bases lay between the germline ends. DNA for the CDR3: TGTGCCAGCAGCCTCGTCCGGGACGAGCAGTACTTC. Translation gives CASSLVRDEQYF.

V usage is TRBV29-1 and J usage is TRBJ2-3; TRBD2 matches 7 bases. Trimming removed 2 bases from V and 0 bases from J; junction bases left unmatched: 2. This CDR3 contains 14 residues. Germline V lookup: CDR1 SQVTM, CDR2 ANQGSEA. The CDR3 region is CSVETAGSTDTQYF. CDR3 bases: TGCAGCGTTGAAACAGCGGGGAGCACAGATACGCAGTATTTT.

The rearrangement joins TRBV5-1 to TRBJ2-2; D not resolved. The germline V gene has CDR1 SGHRS and CDR2 YFSETQ. This CDR3 comprises 14 residues. With 0 bases removed from V and 7 bases from J, the gap between germline ends came to 10 bases. The CDR3 nucleotides are TGCGCCAGCAGCTTGGGGCAGAACCTCGGGGAGCTGTTTTTT. This codes for CASSLGQNLGELFF.

The chain uses TRBV20-1 and TRBJ2-1; D remains ambiguous. The germline V gene has CDR1 DFQATT and CDR2 SNEGSKA (reference sequence). The CDR3 is 11 residues long. V lost 0 bases and J lost 5, with 2 bases in between. This CDR3 reads CSAREDNEQFF. CDR3 DNA sequence: TGCAGTGCTAGAGAGGACAATGAGCAGTTCTTC.

The rearrangement joins TRBV4-2 to TRBJ2-2; 7 positions agree with TRBD2. This CDR3 has 16 amino acids. CDR1 and CDR2 (germline): LGHNA, YNFKEQ. The junction had 9 bases not matched to a gene; V was cut back by 4 bases and J by 4 bases. CDR3 nucleotide sequence: TGTGCCAGCAGCCCCTCAGGGAGGGTGAGCACCGGGGAGCTGTTTTTT. Amino acid sequence: CASSPSGRVSTGELFF.

This clonotype was detected only once. V is TRBV5-1 and J is TRBJ2-7; TRBD1 is a possible D gene (6 bases). Trimming shortened V by 4 bases and J by 2 bases, and 13 bases separated the two germline ends. Germline CDR1 SGHRS, CDR2 YFSETQ. The CDR3 covers 14 residues. CDR3 sequence reads: CASSRTDLAYEQYF. CDR3 sequence (DNA): TGCGCCAGCAGCCGGACAGACCTCGCCTACGAGCAGTACTTC.

This chain uses TRBV9 with TRBJ1-6; 9 bases align to TRBD1. This CDR3 contains 17 residues. CDR1 is SGDLS and CDR2 is YYNGEE in the germline V gene. The V segment lost 0 bases and the J segment 8 bases; nucleotides outside the gene matches: 9. The CDR3 protein is CASSVVGTGLSDSPLHF. The CDR3 nucleotides read TGTGCCAGCAGCGTAGTAGGGACAGGGCTTTCGGATTCACCCCTCCACTTT.

This clonotype was detected only once. V and J are TRBV6-5 and TRBJ2-3; 7 bases fit TRBD1. V gave up 7 bases and J gave up 5 bases; unmatched junction bases: 12. Looked up from germline, CDR1 is MNHEY and CDR2 is SVGAGI. This CDR3 is built from 15 residues. The CDR3 DNA is TGTGCCAGCACCCAATCGAGGGGGCATCGAGATACGCAGTATTTT. It codes for CASTQSRGHRDTQYF.

V is TRBV3-1 and J is TRBJ1-1; unclear D gene. With 7 bases removed from V and 1 base from J, the gap between germline ends came to 10 bases. This CDR3 spans 13 amino acids. In germline, CDR1 is LGHDT, CDR2 YNNKEL (reference sequence). CDR3 loop: CASTSRENTEAFF. The DNA of the CDR3 is TGTGCCAGCACCTCTCGGGAGAACACTGAAGCTTTCTTT.

J is TRBJ1-2 and V is TRBV5-4, with D possibly TRBD1 on 6 matching bases. The CDR3 extends over 14 amino acids. Trimming shortened V by 4 bases and J by 2 bases, and 12 bases separated the two germline ends. Germline CDR1 and CDR2: SGHNT and YYREEE (reference sequence). CDR3 coding DNA: TGTGCCAGCAGCATGGAGGGGGGGAACTATGGCTACACCTTC. Its protein product is CASSMEGGNYGYTF.

V gene TRBV30 combines with J gene TRBJ2-1, with 15 bases that match TRBD2. V lost 3 bases to trimming and J lost 1 base; unmatched junction nucleotides: 13. Looked up from germline, CDR1 is GTSNPN and CDR2 is SVGIG (reference sequence). The CDR3 runs to 20 residues. The CDR3 bases are TGTGCCTGGAGGGGACCCGGGACTAGCGGGGGGAAACCGTCCTACAATGAGCAGTTCTTC. It codes for CAWRGPGTSGGKPSYNEQFF.

The V call is TRBV9, the J call TRBJ2-7, with a weak D call TRBD2 (5 bases). The V gene lost 0 bases and the J gene lost 3 bases, with 13 bases spanning the gap. The length of the CDR3 is 15 residues. Germline V gene lookup returns CDR1 SGDLS and CDR2 YYNGEE. The CDR3 DNA is TGTGCCAGCAGCGTAGGACCGGACTCAAACTACGAGCAGTACTTC. Its translation is CASSVGPDSNYEQYF.

This chain connects TRBV12-3 or TRBV12-4 to TRBJ2-7; 9 bases are a match to TRBD1. The CDR3 has 14 amino acids. V gave up 2 bases and J gave up 4 bases; unmatched junction bases: 3. The CDR3 DNA reads as TGTGCCAGCAGTTTAACAGGGGGCCCTTACGAGCAGTACTTC. This encodes CASSLTGGPYEQYF.